This T cell receptor beta chain was observed in a study of blood T cell repertoires in COVID-19. Study summary: Samples representing acute and convalescent COVID-19 were sourced from the United States, Italy and Spain. PBMCs, B-cell-depleted T cells, or T cells provided the cDNA or gDNA that made up the material.

Per the original methods: Using reference gene primer amplification, nucleated cell counts were estimated. Libraries were prepared by immunoSEQ multiplex PCR; TCRdb keeps only in-frame clonotypes and omits some of them. V, J and clone size are taken as reported in that table, and D and trimming were inferred from the DNA itself. The table records some 260,000 clones, more than 70% of them present only once. Enrolled during active infection, Seattle patients were then followed longitudinally. Trimming took 3 bases from V and 4 from J; bases not matched to a gene: 8. CDR1 and CDR2 (germline): SNHLY, FYNNEI. The CDR3 loop spans 16 amino acids.

The rearrangement links TRBV2 to TRBJ2-5; 10 nucleotides align to TRBD2. The clonotype was recovered from a woman younger than 45 with COVID-19, enrolled during active disease. The source material was peripheral blood. In nucleotides, the CDR3 is TGTGCCAGCAGTGATGTGGCTAGCGGGGGTTTAGAGACCCAGTACTTC. Translation gives CASSDVASGGLETQYF.